This T cell receptor (beta chain) was sequenced for a study of blood T cell repertoires in COVID-19. Study-level background: Acute and convalescent COVID-19 specimens originated in the United States, Italy and Spain. In each case, the material was cDNA or gDNA derived from T cells, B-cell-depleted T cells, or PBMCs.

Authors' processing steps: Reference gene primer amplification gave nucleated cell count estimates. Produced via immunoSEQ multiplex PCR; TCRdb's table is partial and in-frame only. V, J and clone size were drawn from that table, and D and trimming were deduced from the DNA. The profile shows about 240,000 clones, about 83% of them singletons. Sequenced material: peripheral blood. The sequence derives from an elderly man with acute or convalescent COVID-19.

The CDR3 nucleotides are TGTGCCAGCAGTTACAGGGTGGGTAGGCTGTTTTTT. Its translation: CASSYRVGRLFF. This chain joins TRBV28 and TRBJ1-4; D is perhaps TRBD1 (6 bases). The CDR3 has 12 amino acids. V lost 4 bases and J 14 bases, leaving 14 bases between the germline ends. The germline V gene has CDR1 MDHEN and CDR2 SYDVKM.